The clone carrying this T cell receptor beta chain was detected a few times. As yet, its antigen is unknown. The sample originates from a study of blood T cells in healthy people across ages. Sample donors were healthy Caucasian individuals that came from Russia, aged roughly 6 to 100. Per sample, a minimum of 6.5 million PBMCs were isolated. Study-wide results and limits: Naive T cell percentage and TCR beta diversity correlated strongly.

Primers used in a second PCR of roughly 7 to 11 cycles were a sample-barcoded 5' primer and a J-beta primer mix. TCRdb called the 5' RACE reads again in MiXCR, with one record for every CDR3 protein. The table records about 640,000 distinct CDR3 sequences, approximately 30% of them present only once. There are 14 residues in the CDR3. Germline CDR1 reads MNHNY; CDR2 reads SVGAGI (reference sequence). Trimming cost V 6 bases and J 6 bases; bases outside gene matches: 10. Sequencing was carried out using blood. The chain has TRBV6-6 and TRBJ1-1, with TRBD1 identical over 7 bases. This receptor was obtained from a woman aged 80 or over in good health. CDR3 region: CASRPRQGAAEAFF. DNA for the CDR3: TGTGCCAGCAGACCTAGACAGGGCGCGGCTGAAGCTTTCTTT.